These 15 T cell receptor beta chains were sequenced from one sample in a study of CD8 T cells in ankylosing spondylitis. TCRdb redid the calling of the 5' RACE reads with MiXCR, one entry per CDR3 protein. There are under 300,000 distinct CDR3 sequences in the sample; approximately 20% occur only once, and 25% to 40% lies in the top ten. The sample comprised blood, either unsorted or a sorted T cell fraction (not recorded which). These receptors all stem from a male donor with ankylosing spondylitis or in good health (not recorded which).

This chain uses TRBV5-1 with TRBJ2-1; 10 nucleotides align to TRBD2. Unmatched junction bases numbered 4, after V lost 5 bases and J lost 8 bases. CDR3 length: 13 residues. Per the germline V gene, CDR1 is SGHRS and CDR2 is YFSETQ. The CDR3 nucleotides read TGCGCCAGCAGTGGGCTAGCGGGAGATGAGCAGTTCTTC. Its translation: CASSGLAGDEQFF.

This clonotype was observed at least ten times. This chain connects TRBV5-5 to TRBJ2-7, with D possibly TRBD2 on 6 matching bases. Trimming took 4 bases from V and 4 from J, leaving 15 bases between them. In germline, CDR1 is SGHKS, CDR2 YYEKEE (reference sequence). This CDR3 spans 14 amino acids. The CDR3 bases are TGTGCCAGCAGCAGGGTCGGGGGTTTTTACGAGCAGTACTTC. Translating it yields CASSRVGGFYEQYF.

This clonotype was seen at least ten times. The V call is TRBV6-1, the J call TRBJ2-3; 7 bases fit TRBD2. Germline CDR1 MNHNS, CDR2 SASEGT. The CDR3 contains 15 residues. V lost 6 bases and J lost 0; bases outside the gene matches: 6. CDR3 region: CASSQAGYSTDTQYF. The CDR3 DNA reads TGTGCCAGCAGCCAAGCGGGGTACAGCACAGATACGCAGTATTTT.

This clonotype was seen a few times. The CDR3 region has the DNA TGTGCCAGCAGTCCCACAGGGCCCTTCTACGAGCAGTACTTC. Protein sequence: CASSPTGPFYEQYF. This chain connects TRBV6-2 or TRBV6-3 to TRBJ2-7; D is perhaps TRBD1 (6 bases). The CDR3 is 14 amino acids. V lost 5 bases, J lost 3 bases, and 14 bases lay in between. CDR1 and CDR2 from the germline V gene are MNHEY and SVGEGT.

This clonotype was recorded only once. The gene calls are TRBV27 and TRBJ2-1; D is perhaps TRBD1 (6 bases). Germline V lookup: CDR1 MNHEY, CDR2 SMNVEV (reference sequence). The ends were cut back, 5 bases at V and 0 bases at J, with 14 bases in the middle. The CDR3 contains 16 residues. The CDR3 nucleotides read TGTGCCAGCAGTGGGGGACATACCAACTCCTACAATGAGCAGTTCTTC. Protein: CASSGGHTNSYNEQFF.

This clonotype was found a few times. The chain links TRBV4-1 to TRBJ2-5; 7 nucleotides align to TRBD1. J was trimmed by 2 bases and V by 0 bases; bases with no gene match: 3. The CDR3 is 15 amino acids. Germline CDR1 reads MGHRA; CDR2 reads YSYEKL. The DNA for the CDR3 is TGCGCCAGCAGCCAAGAGGCCAGGGGGCAAGAGACCCAGTACTTC. Its protein is CASSQEARGQETQYF.

This clonotype was recorded at least ten times. The gene calls are TRBV20-1 and TRBJ2-7; D may be TRBD1 (6 bases). This CDR3 has 19 amino acids. In germline, CDR1 is DFQATT, CDR2 SNEGSKA (reference sequence). The ends were cut back, 0 bases at V and 0 bases at J, with 24 bases in the middle. As DNA, the CDR3 is TGCAGTGCTAGAGACATTCTGAGGGGGATACCGGGGAGCTCCTACGAGCAGTACTTC. Its translation: CSARDILRGIPGSSYEQYF.

This clonotype is a singleton in its sample. The rearrangement links TRBV19 to TRBJ2-1; D ambiguous. Germline V gives CDR1 LNHDA, CDR2 SQIVND (reference sequence). V lost 4 bases and J 0 bases, leaving 10 bases between the germline ends. The CDR3 is 15 residues long. DNA of the CDR3: TGTGCCAGTAGTAAGGTTGGAAGCTCCTACAATGAGCAGTTCTTC. As protein: CASSKVGSSYNEQFF.

This clonotype was counted only a few times. The V and J genes are TRBV7-2 and TRBJ2-3; no firm D call. The germline CDR1 and CDR2 sequences are SGHTA and FQGNSA. Trimming left V 4 bases short and J 2 bases short, with 19 bases between. CDR3 length equals 17 residues. CDR3 protein: CASSSQRTLLFTDTQYF. The CDR3 DNA follows: TGTGCCAGCAGCTCCCAACGGACCCTTCTATTCACAGATACGCAGTATTTT. The entire variable domain, with the rest obtained from reference TRBV7-2 and TRBJ2-3, is as follows: GAGVSQSPSNKVTEKGKDVELRCDPISGHTALYWYRQSLGQGLEFLIYFQGNSAPDKSGLPSDRFSAERTGGSVSTLTIQRTQQEDSAVYLCASSSQRTLLFTDTQYFGPGTRLTVL.

V usage is TRBV3-1 and J usage is TRBJ2-5, with 8 bases lining up with TRBD2. V dropped 2 bases and J dropped 4; count of bases not matched to a gene: 12. The CDR3 runs 17 residues. Per the germline V gene, CDR1 is LGHDT and CDR2 is YNNKEL (reference sequence). The CDR3 coding sequence is TGTGCCAGCAGCCAAAGCTTTTCCGGGACTAGTAGAGAGACCCAGTACTTC. This translates into CASSQSFSGTSRETQYF.

The rearrangement joins TRBV5-1 to TRBJ2-3, with 7 bases identical to TRBD1. V lost 2 bases, J lost 2 bases, and 8 bases stayed unmatched. The germline CDR1 and CDR2 sequences are SGHRS and YFSETQ. This CDR3 has 16 residues. The CDR3 loop is CASSFSGTAFTDTQYF. CDR3 nucleotides: TGCGCCAGCAGCTTTTCCGGGACAGCTTTCACAGATACGCAGTATTTT.

The chain links TRBV11-2 to TRBJ2-1, with TRBD2 identical over 12 bases. CDR1 is SGHAT, CDR2 FQNNGV, per germline. The CDR3 length is 18 residues. The trim removed 0 bases at V and 10 bases at J, leaving 13 bases unmatched. In DNA form, the CDR3 reads TGTGCCAGCAGCTTAGACTCCCGACTAGCGGGAGCCCATTGGGAGCAGTTCTTC. Translating it yields CASSLDSRLAGAHWEQFF. The full variable domain, its missing parts supplied by reference TRBV11-2 and TRBJ2-1, is EAGVAQSPRYKIIEKRQSVAFWCNPISGHATLYWYQQILGQGPKLLIQFQNNGVVDDSQLPKDRFSAERLKGVDSTLKIQPAKLEDSAVYLCASSLDSRLAGAHWEQFFGPGTRLTVL.

This clonotype came up a few times. The J gene is TRBJ2-3, the V gene TRBV20-1; 7 positions agree with TRBD2. In germline, CDR1 is DFQATT, CDR2 SNEGSKA (reference sequence). With V trimmed by 4 bases and J by 4 bases, 23 bases remained unmatched. This CDR3 has 19 residues. The CDR3 DNA reads as TGCAGTGCTACCTATTCGGGAAGGAGGGAGGGCCACCCCCCAGATACGCAGTATTTT. It yields the protein CSATYSGRREGHPPDTQYF.

V and J are TRBV7-6 and TRBJ2-7; no firm D call. V gave up 2 bases and J gave up 1 base, with 12 bases separating them. This CDR3 is 15 amino acids long. Germline CDR1 and CDR2: SGHVS and FNYEAQ. CDR3 residues: CASSLRADRSYEQYF. The CDR3 DNA reads as TGTGCCAGCAGCTTAAGGGCTGATCGTTCCTACGAGCAGTACTTC.

This clonotype was found many times. This rearrangement joins TRBV15 to TRBJ1-1, with D possibly being TRBD1 (6 bases). The CDR3 is 16 amino acids. Germline lookup yields CDR1 LNHNV and CDR2 YYDKDF (reference sequence). V lost 1 base and J lost 4, with 16 bases in between. The CDR3 region is CATSRGDTPHPTEAFF. For the CDR3, the DNA is TGTGCCACCAGCAGAGGGGACACACCTCATCCCACTGAAGCTTTCTTT. Together with reference TRBV15 and TRBJ1-1, the CDR3 gives the full variable domain: DAMVIQNPRYQVTQFGKPVTLSCSQTLNHNVMYWYQQKSSQAPKLLFHYYDKDFNNEADTPDNFQSRRPNTSFCFLDIRSPGLGDTAMYLCATSRGDTPHPTEAFFGQGTRLTVV.